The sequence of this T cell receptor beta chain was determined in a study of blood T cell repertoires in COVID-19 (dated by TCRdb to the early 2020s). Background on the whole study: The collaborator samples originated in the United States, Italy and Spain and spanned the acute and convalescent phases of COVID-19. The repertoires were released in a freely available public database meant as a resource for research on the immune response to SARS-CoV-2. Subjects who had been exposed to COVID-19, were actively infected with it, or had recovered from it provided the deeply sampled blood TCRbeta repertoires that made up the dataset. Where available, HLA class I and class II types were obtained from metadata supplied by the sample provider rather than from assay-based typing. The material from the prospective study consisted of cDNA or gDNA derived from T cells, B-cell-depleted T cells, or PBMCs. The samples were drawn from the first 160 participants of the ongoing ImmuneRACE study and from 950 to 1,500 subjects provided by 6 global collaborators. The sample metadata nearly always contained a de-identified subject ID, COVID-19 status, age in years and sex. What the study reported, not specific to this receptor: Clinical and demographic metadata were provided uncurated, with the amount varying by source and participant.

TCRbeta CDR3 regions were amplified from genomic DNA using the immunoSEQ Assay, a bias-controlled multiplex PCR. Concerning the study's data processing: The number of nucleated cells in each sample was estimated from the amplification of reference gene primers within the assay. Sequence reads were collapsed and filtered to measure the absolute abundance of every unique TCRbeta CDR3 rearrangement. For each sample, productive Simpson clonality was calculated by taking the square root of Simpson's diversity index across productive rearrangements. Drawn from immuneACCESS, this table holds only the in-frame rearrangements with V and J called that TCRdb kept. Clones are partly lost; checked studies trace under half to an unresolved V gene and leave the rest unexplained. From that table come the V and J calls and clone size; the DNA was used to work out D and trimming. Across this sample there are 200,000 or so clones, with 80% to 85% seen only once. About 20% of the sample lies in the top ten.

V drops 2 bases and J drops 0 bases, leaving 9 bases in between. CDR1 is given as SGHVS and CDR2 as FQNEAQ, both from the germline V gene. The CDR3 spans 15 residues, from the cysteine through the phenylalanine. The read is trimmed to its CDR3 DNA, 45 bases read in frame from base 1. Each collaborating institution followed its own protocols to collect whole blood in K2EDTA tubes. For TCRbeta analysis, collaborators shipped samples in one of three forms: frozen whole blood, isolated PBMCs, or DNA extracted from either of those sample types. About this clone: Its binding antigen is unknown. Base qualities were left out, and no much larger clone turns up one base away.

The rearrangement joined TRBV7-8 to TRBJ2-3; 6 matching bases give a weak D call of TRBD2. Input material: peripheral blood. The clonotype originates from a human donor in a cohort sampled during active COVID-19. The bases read TGTGCCAGCAGCTTATCTAGCGCCAGCACAGATACGCAGTATTTT. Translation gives CASSLSSASTDTQYF.